The 19 T cell receptor beta chains listed next were all sequenced from one sample in a study of tumor-infiltrating lymphocytes in primary liver carcinoma. Bulk tissue was left unsorted, and RNA and DNA were co-extracted from around 18-30 mg of it. The investigators made TCR beta cDNA from approximately 500 ng total RNA, using a constant-region primer. Slightly modified ARM-PCR with three nested multiplex PCR rounds yielded TCR beta libraries. The two initial PCR rounds, roughly 10 cycles each, used TRBV1-TRBV30 forward and C-beta reverse primers. One entry per CDR3 protein, called by TCRdb with MiXCR from the multiplex PCR reads. The sample lists some 64,000 distinct CDR3 sequences, 71% occurring once. Sequenced sample: liver tumor tissue from sampling region 4. As to subset: tumor region T4, right-lateral pole. The origin of the receptors is a man aged 40-49 years with primary liver carcinoma and hepatitis B virus infection.

Regarding this clonotype: Sequence at one end of the junction differs from germline and may be a read error. J is TRBJ2-2 and V is TRBV11-2, with 7 bases identical to TRBD2. Germline CDR1 and CDR2: SGHAT and FQNNGV. The CDR3 covers 15 residues. CDR3 residues: CANSPSREVIEGLFF. In DNA, the CDR3 is TGTGCCAACAGCCCCAGTCGGGAGGTAATCGAGGGGCTGTTTTTT.

Concerning this clonotype: The junction differs from germline at one of its ends, possibly a read error. The rearrangement links TRBV7-3 to TRBJ2-2, with a possible D match to TRBD2 (5 bases). There are 16 residues in the CDR3. From germline, CDR1 is SGHTA and CDR2 FQGTGA. CDR3 amino acids: CTSSPTWTENTGELFF. CDR3 coding DNA: TGTACCAGCAGCCCTACGTGGACTGAGAACACCGGGGAGCTGTTTTTT.

This chain uses TRBV10-3 with TRBJ2-3; D tentatively reads TRBD1 or TRBD2 (5 bases each). The CDR3 has 16 residues. V lost 6 bases and J lost 3, with 19 bases in between. Germline V gives CDR1 ENHRY, CDR2 SYGVKD. In DNA form, the CDR3 reads TGTGCCATCAGACACACTAACGGGGCTAGAACAGATACGCAGTATTTT. Translation gives CAIRHTNGARTDTQYF.

This clonotype has a handful of counts. The rearrangement joins TRBV6-2 or TRBV6-3 to TRBJ1-5, with unresolved D. Per germline, CDR1 MNHEY and CDR2 SVGEGT. The CDR3 length is 15 residues. V lost 7 bases and J 3 bases, leaving 16 bases between the germline ends. The CDR3 is CASTLTRGYNQPQHF. The CDR3 coding sequence is TGTGCCAGCACCCTCACGCGGGGTTACAATCAGCCCCAGCATTTT.

This clonotype was picked up a small number of times. Germline is not matched at one junction end, which may reflect a read error. The CDR3 is CASSSDTAHNEQLF. The CDR3 bases are TGTGCCAGCAGCTCAGACACTGCCCATAATGAGCAGTTATTC. V is TRBV7-9 and J is TRBJ2-1; D not certain. The CDR3 spans 14 residues. The germline V gene encodes CDR1 SEHNR and CDR2 FQNEAQ (reference sequence).

V gene TRBV6-1 combines with J gene TRBJ2-5; 12 nucleotides line up with TRBD2. Unmatched junction bases numbered 11, after V lost 6 bases and J lost 9 bases. Germline CDR1 and CDR2: MNHNS and SASEGT. The length of the CDR3 is 15 residues. CDR3 sequence: CASSALAGGLEPQYF. Here the CDR3 DNA reads TGTGCCAGCAGCGCACTAGCGGGAGGCCTGGAGCCCCAGTACTTC.

This clonotype appeared once. A single base separates this from a much larger clone, so it may be a read error. The chain links TRBV4-3 to TRBJ2-4; the D is unclear. CDR3 length: 14 residues. The germline V gene encodes CDR1 LGHNA and CDR2 YSLEER. In DNA form, the CDR3 reads TGCGCCAGCTGCCAAGATGGCCTGGCGAACATTCAGTACTTC. Encoded protein: CASCQDGLANIQYF.

The chain couples TRBV5-1 to TRBJ1-2; TRBD1 is a possible D gene (6 bases). The germline gives CDR1 SGHRS, CDR2 YFSETQ. Between the trimmed V and J ends, which lost 2 bases and 7 bases, there was a span of 15 bases. This CDR3 has 14 residues. The CDR3 DNA reads TGCGCCAGCAGCTTCGGCGAGGGACAATGTGGCTACACCTTC. This sequence encodes CASSFGEGQCGYTF.

Of note for this clonotype: At one of its ends the junction is not consistent with the germline gene, which may arise from a read error. The chain employs TRBV6-6 and TRBJ2-3; maybe TRBD2 (5 bases). The CDR3 covers 16 residues. Germline values: CDR1 MNHNY, CDR2 SVGAGI (reference sequence). CDR3 region: CDSSPIAGGVTDTQYF. The CDR3 nucleotides are TGTGACAGCAGTCCTATTGCGGGTGGAGTCACAGATACGCAGTATTTT.

The chain carries TRBV11-1 and TRBJ2-1; D is undetermined. Looked up from germline, CDR1 is SGHAT and CDR2 is FQDESV (reference sequence). The CDR3 covers 13 residues. The V end lost 4 bases, the J end lost 6 bases, and 10 bases lay between the germline ends. CDR3: CASSSSEINEQFF. The CDR3 DNA sequence: TGTGCCAGCAGCTCGTCCGAAATCAATGAGCAGTTCTTC.

A note on this clonotype: This CDR3 is missing its conserved last phenylalanine or tryptophan, likely due to a read error. This sequence joins TRBV4-1 and TRBJ2-5; D is ambiguous. Germline assignment: CDR1 MGHRA and CDR2 YSYEKL. V dropped 0 bases and J dropped 7 bases, with 6 bases sitting between them. There are 12 residues in the CDR3. The CDR3 bases are TGCGCCAGCAGCCAAGATTCCCTGACCCAGTACGTC. It translates to CASSQDSLTQYV.

Turning to this clonotype: A much larger clone lies a single base off, so this may be a read error. The chain uses TRBV9 and TRBJ2-1; TRBD2 matches 8 bases. The CDR3 has 15 amino acids. Germline lookup yields CDR1 SGDLS and CDR2 YYNGEE. CDR3 in DNA: TGTGCCAGCAGCCAAGCGGGAGTAGGCTACGATGAGCAGTTCTTC. It encodes CASSQAGVGYDEQFF. The whole variable domain, filled in from reference TRBV9 and TRBJ2-1, reads DSGVTQTPKHLITATGQRVTLRCSPRSGDLSVYWYQQSLDQGLQFLIQYYNGEERAKGNILERFSAQQFPDLHSELNLSSLELGDSALYFCASSQAGVGYDEQFFGPGTRLTVL.

Of note for this clonotype: A much larger clone differs by one base, so this may be a read error. The V call is TRBV10-3, the J call TRBJ1-5; 7 positions match TRBD1. The CDR3 is made up of 13 amino acids. CDR1 and CDR2 (germline): ENHRY, SYGVKD. The CDR3 sequence: CATTGTAQVPQHF. The CDR3 DNA reads as TGCGCCACGACCGGGACAGCCCAGGTGCCCCAGCATTTT.

On this clonotype: This may come from a read error, since a much larger clone is one base off. This chain links TRBV10-3 with TRBJ2-7; TRBD2 is a possible D gene (5 bases). The CDR3 has 13 amino acids. Germline CDR1 ENHRY, CDR2 SYGVKD. V lost 4 bases and J lost 5, with 12 bases in between. CDR3 in DNA: TGTGCCATCAGTGGGTCGGGGAAGCACGAGCAGTACTTC. Translated: CAISGSGKHEQYF.

Notes on this clonotype: The germline gene is not matched at one end of the junction; a read error may be the cause. This sequence joins TRBV6-2 or TRBV6-3 and TRBJ2-1, with 7 positions matching TRBD1. The germline V gene has CDR1 MNHEY and CDR2 SVGEGT. The CDR3 sequence is 15 residues long. The CDR3 sequence: CASSYRQGACDELFF. CDR3 DNA sequence: TGTGCCAGCAGTTACCGACAGGGAGCGTGCGATGAGCTGTTCTTC.

In its sample, this clonotype was seen a few times. This chain links TRBV6-4 with TRBJ2-1; D is unclear. The CDR3 sequence is 14 residues long. Germline CDR1 MRHNA, CDR2 SNTAGT. The V end lost 4 bases, the J end lost 3 bases, and 10 bases lay between the germline ends. DNA of the CDR3: TGTGCCAGCAGTGGAGACGATGACTACAATGAGCAGTTCTTC. Amino acid sequence: CASSGDDDYNEQFF.

Turning to this clonotype: A junction end diverges from the germline sequence, so it may reflect a read error. The DNA for the CDR3 is TGTACCAGCGGCTACGGACAGGGGGAGGACTACGAGCAGCACTTC. Its protein is CTSGYGQGEDYEQHF. This chain links TRBV11-1 with TRBJ2-7; 10 nucleotides agree with TRBD1. Germline CDR1 is SGHAT and CDR2 is FQDESV (reference sequence). This CDR3 has 15 residues.

The chain combines TRBV5-5 with TRBJ2-1; no firm D call. There are 15 residues in the CDR3. Germline values: CDR1 SGHKS, CDR2 YYEKEE (reference sequence). The V and J ends lost 0 bases and 16 bases respectively, with 23 bases between them. CDR3 residues: CASSLVPGRYNERFF. The CDR3 nucleotides read TGTGCCAGCAGCTTGGTTCCCGGACGGTATAATGAGCGATTCTTC. The full variable domain, its missing parts supplied by reference TRBV5-5 and TRBJ2-1, is DAGVTQSPTHLIKTRGQQVTLRCSPISGHKSVSWYQQVLGQGPQFIFQYYEKEERGRGNFPDRFSARQFPNYSSELNVNALLLGDSALYLCASSLVPGRYNERFFGPGTRLTVL.

CDR3 residues: CASTGTSRGYEQYF. The DNA of the CDR3 is TGTGCCAGCACCGGGACTAGCAGGGGGTACGAGCAGTACTTC. The rearrangement uses TRBV12-3 or TRBV12-4 and TRBJ2-7; 9 bases fit TRBD2. This CDR3 comprises 14 residues. V lost 7 bases and J lost 4; bases outside the gene matches: 8.